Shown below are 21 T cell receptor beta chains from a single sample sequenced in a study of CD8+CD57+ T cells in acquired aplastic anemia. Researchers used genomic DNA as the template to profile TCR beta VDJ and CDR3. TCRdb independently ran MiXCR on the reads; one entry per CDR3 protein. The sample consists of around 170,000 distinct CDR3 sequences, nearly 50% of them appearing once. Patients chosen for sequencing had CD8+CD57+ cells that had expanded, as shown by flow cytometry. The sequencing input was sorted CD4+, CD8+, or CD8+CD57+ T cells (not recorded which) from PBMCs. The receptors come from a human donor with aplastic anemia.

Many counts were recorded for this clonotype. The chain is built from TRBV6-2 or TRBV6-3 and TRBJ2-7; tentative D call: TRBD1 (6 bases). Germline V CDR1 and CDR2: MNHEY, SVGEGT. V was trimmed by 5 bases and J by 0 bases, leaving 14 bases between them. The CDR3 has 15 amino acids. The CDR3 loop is CASSHRPGASYEQYF. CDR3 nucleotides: TGTGCCAGCAGTCACCGCCCAGGGGCCTCCTACGAGCAGTACTTC.

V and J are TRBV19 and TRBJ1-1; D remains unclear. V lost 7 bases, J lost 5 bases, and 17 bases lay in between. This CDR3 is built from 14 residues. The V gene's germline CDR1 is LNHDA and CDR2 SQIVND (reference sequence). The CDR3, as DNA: TGTGCCAGTAAACGGTCGGACGGTATGACTGAAGCTTTCTTT. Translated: CASKRSDGMTEAFF.

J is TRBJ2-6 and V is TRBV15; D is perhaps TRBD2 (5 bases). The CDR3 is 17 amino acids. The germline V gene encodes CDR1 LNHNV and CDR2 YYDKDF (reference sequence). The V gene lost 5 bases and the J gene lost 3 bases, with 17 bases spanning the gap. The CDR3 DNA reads TGTGCCACCAGCCGCATGGAGGATCTCCGTGGGGCCAACGTCCTGACTTTC. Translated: CATSRMEDLRGANVLTF. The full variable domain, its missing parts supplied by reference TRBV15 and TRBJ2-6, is DAMVIQNPRYQVTQFGKPVTLSCSQTLNHNVMYWYQQKSSQAPKLLFHYYDKDFNNEADTPDNFQSRRPNTSFCFLDIRSPGLGDTAMYLCATSRMEDLRGANVLTFGAGSRLTVL.

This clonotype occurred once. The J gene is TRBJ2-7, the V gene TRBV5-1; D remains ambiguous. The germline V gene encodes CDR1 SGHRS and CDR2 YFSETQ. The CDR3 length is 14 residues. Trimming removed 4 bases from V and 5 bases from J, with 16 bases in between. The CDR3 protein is CASSPGGIGHEQYF. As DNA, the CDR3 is TGCGCCAGCAGCCCTGGTGGTATTGGCCACGAGCAGTACTTC.

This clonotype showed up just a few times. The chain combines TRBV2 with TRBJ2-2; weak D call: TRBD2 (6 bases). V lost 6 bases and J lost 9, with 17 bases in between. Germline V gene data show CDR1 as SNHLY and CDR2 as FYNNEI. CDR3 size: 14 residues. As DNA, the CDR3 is TGTGCCAGCAGACTGGCGGGACCTGGGTGGGAGCTGTTTTTT. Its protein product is CASRLAGPGWELFF.

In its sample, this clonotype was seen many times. For the CDR3, the DNA is TGCAGTGCTAGAGATAGAAGGGGCACAGATACGCAGTATTTT. Translating gives CSARDRRGTDTQYF. This chain joins TRBV20-1 and TRBJ2-3, with D unclear. This CDR3 has 14 amino acids. V lost 0 bases to trimming and J lost 1 base, with 8 bases between them. Germline CDR1 reads DFQATT; CDR2 reads SNEGSKA (reference sequence).

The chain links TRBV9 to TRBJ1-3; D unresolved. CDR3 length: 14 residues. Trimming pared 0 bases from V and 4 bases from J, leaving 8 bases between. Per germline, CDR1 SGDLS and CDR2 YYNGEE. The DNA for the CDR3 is TGTGCCAGCAGCGTAGCGCAGGTCGGAAACACCATATATTTT. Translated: CASSVAQVGNTIYF. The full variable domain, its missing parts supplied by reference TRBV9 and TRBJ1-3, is DSGVTQTPKHLITATGQRVTLRCSPRSGDLSVYWYQQSLDQGLQFLIQYYNGEERAKGNILERFSAQQFPDLHSELNLSSLELGDSALYFCASSVAQVGNTIYFGEGSWLTVV.

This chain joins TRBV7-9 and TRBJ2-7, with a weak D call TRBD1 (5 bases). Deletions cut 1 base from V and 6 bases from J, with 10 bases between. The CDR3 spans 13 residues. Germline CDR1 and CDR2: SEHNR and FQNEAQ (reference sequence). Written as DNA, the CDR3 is TGTGCCAGCAGCTTAGAGGGGCCTCGCGAGCAGTACTTC. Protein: CASSLEGPREQYF.

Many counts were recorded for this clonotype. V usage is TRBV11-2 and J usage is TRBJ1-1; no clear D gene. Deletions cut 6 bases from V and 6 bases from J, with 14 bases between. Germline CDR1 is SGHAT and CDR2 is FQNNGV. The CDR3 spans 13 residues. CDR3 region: CASSSSKKAEAFF. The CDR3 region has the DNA TGTGCCAGCAGTAGTTCGAAAAAAGCTGAAGCTTTCTTT.

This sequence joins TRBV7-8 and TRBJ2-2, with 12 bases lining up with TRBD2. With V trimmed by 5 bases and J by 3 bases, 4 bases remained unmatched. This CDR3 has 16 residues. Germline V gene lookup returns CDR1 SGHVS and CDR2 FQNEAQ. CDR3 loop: CASSPLAGGYTGELFF. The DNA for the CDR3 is TGTGCCAGCAGCCCTCTAGCGGGGGGGTACACCGGGGAGCTGTTTTTT.

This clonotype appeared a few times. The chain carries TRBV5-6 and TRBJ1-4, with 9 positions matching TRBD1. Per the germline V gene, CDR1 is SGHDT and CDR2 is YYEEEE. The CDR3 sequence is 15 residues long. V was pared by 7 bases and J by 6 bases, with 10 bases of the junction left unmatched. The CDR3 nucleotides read TGTGCCAGCTCCTTCATTGGGGACAGGGATGAAAAACTGTTTTTT. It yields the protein CASSFIGDRDEKLFF.

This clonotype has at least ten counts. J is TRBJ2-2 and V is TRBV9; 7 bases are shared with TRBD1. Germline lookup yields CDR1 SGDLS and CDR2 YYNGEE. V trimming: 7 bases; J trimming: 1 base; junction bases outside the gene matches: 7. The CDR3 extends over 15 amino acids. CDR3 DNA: TGTGCCAGCGCCTCCGGGACAGTGAACACCGGGGAGCTGTTTTTT. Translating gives CASASGTVNTGELFF.

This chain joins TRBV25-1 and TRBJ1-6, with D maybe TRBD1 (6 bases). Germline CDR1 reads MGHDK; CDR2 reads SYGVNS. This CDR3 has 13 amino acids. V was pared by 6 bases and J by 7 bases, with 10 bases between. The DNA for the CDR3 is TGTGCCAGCAGCCAAGGACAGAATTCACCCCTCCACTTT. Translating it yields CASSQGQNSPLHF.

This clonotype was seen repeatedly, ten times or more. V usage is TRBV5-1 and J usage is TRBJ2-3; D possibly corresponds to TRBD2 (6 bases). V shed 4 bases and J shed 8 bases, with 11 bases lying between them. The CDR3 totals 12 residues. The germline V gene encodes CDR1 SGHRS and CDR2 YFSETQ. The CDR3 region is CASSPGVGTQYF. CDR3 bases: TGCGCCAGCAGCCCGGGGGTAGGTACGCAGTATTTT.

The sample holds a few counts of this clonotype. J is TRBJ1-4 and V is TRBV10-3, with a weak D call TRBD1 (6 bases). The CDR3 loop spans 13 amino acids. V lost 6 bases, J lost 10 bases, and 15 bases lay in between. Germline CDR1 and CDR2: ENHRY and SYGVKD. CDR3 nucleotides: TGTGCCATCAGAGGACAGCCAACGGGAAAACTGTTTTTT. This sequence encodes CAIRGQPTGKLFF.

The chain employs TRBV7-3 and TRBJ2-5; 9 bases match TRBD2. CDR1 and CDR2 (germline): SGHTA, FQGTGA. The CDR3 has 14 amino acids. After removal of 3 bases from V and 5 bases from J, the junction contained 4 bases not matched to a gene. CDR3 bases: TGTGCCAGCAGCTTGATAGCGGGAGTCGAGACCCAGTACTTC. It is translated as CASSLIAGVETQYF.

CDR3 amino acids: CATGAGKSYNSPLHF. The CDR3 coding sequence is TGTGCCACCGGTGCAGGGAAGTCCTATAATTCACCCCTCCACTTT. The V call is TRBV24-1, the J call TRBJ1-6; weak D call: TRBD1 (5 bases). V lost 9 bases, J lost 1 base, and 12 bases lay in between. Germline values: CDR1 KGHDR, CDR2 SFDVKD. This CDR3 spans 15 amino acids.

CDR3 nucleotide sequence: TGCGCCAGCAGCTCCGGGACTAGTTCCAATGAGCAGTTCTTC. Amino acids: CASSSGTSSNEQFF. The chain recombines TRBV5-1 with TRBJ2-1, with 8 nucleotides matching TRBD2. Germline V lookup: CDR1 SGHRS, CDR2 YFSETQ. Trimming at V came to 3 bases and at J to 6 bases, leaving 5 bases not matched to a gene. The CDR3 runs to 14 residues.

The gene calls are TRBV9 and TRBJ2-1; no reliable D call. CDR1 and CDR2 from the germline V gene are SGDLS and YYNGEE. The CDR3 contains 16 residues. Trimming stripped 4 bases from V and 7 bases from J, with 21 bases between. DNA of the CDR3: TGTGCCAGCAGCCCTCGATTAGAGCCCGTTCTAAATGAGCAGTTCTTC. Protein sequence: CASSPRLEPVLNEQFF.

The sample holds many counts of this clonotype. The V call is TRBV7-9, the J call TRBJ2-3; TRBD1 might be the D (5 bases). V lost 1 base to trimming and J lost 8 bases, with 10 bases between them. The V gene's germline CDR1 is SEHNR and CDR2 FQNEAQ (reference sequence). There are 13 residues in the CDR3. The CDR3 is CASSLVRERTQYF. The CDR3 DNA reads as TGTGCCAGCAGCTTAGTCAGGGAACGTACGCAGTATTTT. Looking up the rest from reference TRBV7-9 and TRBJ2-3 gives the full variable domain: DTGVSQNPRHKITKRGQNVTFRCDPISEHNRLYWYRQTLGQGPEFLTYFQNEAQLEKSRLLSDRFSAERPKGSFSTLEIQRTEQGDSAMYLCASSLVRERTQYFGPGTRLTVL.

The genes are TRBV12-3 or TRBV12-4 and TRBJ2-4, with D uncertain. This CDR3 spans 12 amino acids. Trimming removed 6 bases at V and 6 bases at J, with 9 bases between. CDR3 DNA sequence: TGTGCCAGCAGAGCCGAGCCAAACATTCAGTACTTC. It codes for CASRAEPNIQYF.